These T cell receptor beta chains were read from a single sample in a study of control samples from healthy donors and cancer patients. The repertoire was sequenced with immunoSEQ multiplex PCR; TCRdb's copy has only in-frame clones and lacks some. This sample has 100,000 to 150,000 clones, with 75% to 95% found just once. The sample consisted of blood. All receptors derive from a young man in good health. Each CDR3 is given with its conserved first and last residue. D genes are given only for firm matches. Rows give clone size only sometimes, using once, few, many, or a class for an expanded clone.

v_call,j_call,d_call,clone_size,cdr3_nt,cdr3_aa
TRBV15,TRBJ1-4,TRBD1,-,TGTGCCACCACCGGACAGGGAGAGGCATCCGAAAAACTGTTTTTT,CATTGQGEASEKLFF
TRBV2,TRBJ1-5,-,-,TGTGCCAGCAGCGACAGGAGCAGCAATCAGCCCCAGCATTTT,CASSDRSSNQPQHF
TRBV30,TRBJ1-2,-,-,TGTGCCTGGAGTTTGACCGACTATGGCTACACCTTC,CAWSLTDYGYTF
TRBV6-5,TRBJ1-1,-,once,TGTGCCAGCAGTTACTCCCGGGTAGATGAAGCTTTCTTT,CASSYSRVDEAFF
TRBV11-2,TRBJ1-6,TRBD1,-,TGTGCCAGCAGCCGGGACAGAGTTAATTCACCCCTCCACTTT,CASSRDRVNSPLHF
TRBV7-9,TRBJ1-2,-,-,TGTGCCAGCAGCCCCGGGGGGGGGTCTGGCTACACCTTC,CASSPGGGSGYTF
TRBV6-5,TRBJ2-5,-,-,TGTGCCAGCAGCCCACAGGGTGGAGAGACCCAGTACTTC,CASSPQGGETQYF
TRBV6-5,TRBJ2-1,-,-,TGTGCCAGCAGCCGCTGGCAGGGAACCTACAATGAGCAGTTCTTC,CASSRWQGTYNEQFF
TRBV9,TRBJ2-5,TRBD2,-,TGTGCCAGCAGCGTCCTGGGGACTAGCCATCAGACCCAGTACTTC,CASSVLGTSHQTQYF
TRBV6-1,TRBJ1-2,-,few,TGTGCCAGCAGTGAACAGGGAAACTATGGCTACACCTTC,CASSEQGNYGYTF
TRBV6-1,TRBJ1-6,-,-,TGTGCCAGCAGTGAACAATGGGGCTTGGATAATTCACCCCTCCACTTT,CASSEQWGLDNSPLHF
TRBV11-1,TRBJ2-2,-,-,TGTGCCAGCAGCTTAGCTGGCGGATACACCGGGGAGCTGTTTTTT,CASSLAGGYTGELFF
TRBV25-1,TRBJ2-1,TRBD1,once,TGTGCCAGCAGTGATCCGTTCACCGGGACAGGGTATGAGCAGTTCTTC,CASSDPFTGTGYEQFF
TRBV5-5,TRBJ1-1,TRBD1,-,TGTGCCAGCAGCACCCGGGACAGGTCGCTGGCTTTCTTT,CASSTRDRSLAFF
TRBV10-3,TRBJ2-7,-,-,TGTGCCATCAGTGAGTCAGCTTACGAGCAGTACTTC,CAISESAYEQYF
TRBV5-1,TRBJ1-2,-,-,TGCGCCAGCAGCTTGGAGACAGCGTCGGGCTACACCTTC,CASSLETASGYTF